This T cell receptor beta chain was captured by sequencing in a study of blood T cell repertoires in COVID-19. The CDR3 sequence is 14 residues long. CDR1 is SGHNT and CDR2 is YYREEE in the germline V gene (reference sequence). V lost 3 bases, J lost 3 bases, and 13 bases lay in between. Clones were read by immunoSEQ multiplex PCR, and TCRdb kept only the in-frame ones, dropping some. The sample lists some 300,000 clones; roughly 87% were seen once. Sequencing used peripheral blood. V usage is TRBV5-4 and J usage is TRBJ2-7, with D possibly TRBD2 on 5 matching bases. This receptor was identified in a man younger than 35 with active or convalescent COVID-19. Here the CDR3 reads CASSYPGNHYEQYF. As DNA, the CDR3 is TGTGCCAGCAGCTATCCCGGGAACCACTACGAGCAGTACTTC.